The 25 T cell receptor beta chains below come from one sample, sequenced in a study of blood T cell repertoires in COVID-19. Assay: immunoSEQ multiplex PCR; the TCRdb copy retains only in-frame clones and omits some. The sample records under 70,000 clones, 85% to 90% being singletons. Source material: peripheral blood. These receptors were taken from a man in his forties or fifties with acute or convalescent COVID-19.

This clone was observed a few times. The CDR3 reads CASSPGTGAYTEAFF. DNA of the CDR3: TGTGCCAGCAGTCCCGGGACAGGGGCTTACACTGAAGCTTTCTTT. V usage is TRBV27 and J usage is TRBJ1-1; 10 bases align to TRBD1. CDR1 MNHEY and CDR2 SMNVEV come from the germline V gene (reference sequence). The CDR3 sequence is 15 residues long. The ends lost 5 bases at V and 3 bases at J; junction bases unmatched: 6.

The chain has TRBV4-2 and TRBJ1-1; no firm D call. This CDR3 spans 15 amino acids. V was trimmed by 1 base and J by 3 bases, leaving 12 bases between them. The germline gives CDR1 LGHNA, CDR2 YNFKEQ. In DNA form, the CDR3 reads TGTGCCAGCAGCCAAGCTTTCGGAGCCGACACTGAAGCTTTCTTT. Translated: CASSQAFGADTEAFF.

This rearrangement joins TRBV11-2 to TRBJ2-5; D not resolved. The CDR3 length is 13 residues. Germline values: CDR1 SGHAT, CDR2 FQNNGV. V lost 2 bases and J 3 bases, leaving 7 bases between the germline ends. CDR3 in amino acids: CASSLNMEETQYF. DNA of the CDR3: TGTGCCAGCAGCTTAAACATGGAAGAGACCCAGTACTTC.

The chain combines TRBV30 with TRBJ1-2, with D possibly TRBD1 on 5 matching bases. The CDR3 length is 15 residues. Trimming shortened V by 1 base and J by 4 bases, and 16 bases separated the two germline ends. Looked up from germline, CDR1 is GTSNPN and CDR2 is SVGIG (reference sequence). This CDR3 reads CAWSEWTTGGYGYTF. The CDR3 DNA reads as TGTGCCTGGAGTGAGTGGACAACCGGGGGCTATGGCTACACCTTC.

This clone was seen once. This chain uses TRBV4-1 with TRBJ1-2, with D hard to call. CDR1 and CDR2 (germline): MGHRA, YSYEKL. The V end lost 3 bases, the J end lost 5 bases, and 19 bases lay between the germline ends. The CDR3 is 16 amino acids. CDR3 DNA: TGCGCCAGCAGCCATATTACGGGAAGGGAATTGTATGGCTACACCTTC. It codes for CASSHITGRELYGYTF.

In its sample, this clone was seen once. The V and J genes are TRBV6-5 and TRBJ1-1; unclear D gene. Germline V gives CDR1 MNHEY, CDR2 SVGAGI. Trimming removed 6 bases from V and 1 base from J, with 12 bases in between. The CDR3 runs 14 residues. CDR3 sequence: CASSRSARNTEAFF. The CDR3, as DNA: TGTGCCAGCAGCCGAAGCGCCAGGAACACTGAAGCTTTCTTT.

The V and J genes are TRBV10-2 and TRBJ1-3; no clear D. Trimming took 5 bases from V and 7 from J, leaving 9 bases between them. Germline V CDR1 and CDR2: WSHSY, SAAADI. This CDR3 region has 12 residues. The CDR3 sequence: CASSNMVNTIYF. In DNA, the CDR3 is TGCGCCAGCAGTAACATGGTGAACACCATATATTTT.

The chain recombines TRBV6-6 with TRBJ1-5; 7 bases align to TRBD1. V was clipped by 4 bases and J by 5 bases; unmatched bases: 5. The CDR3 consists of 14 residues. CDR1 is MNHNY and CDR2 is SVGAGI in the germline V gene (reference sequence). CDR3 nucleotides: TGTGCCAGCAGTTTTGACAGGGCGGATCAGCCCCAGCATTTT. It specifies CASSFDRADQPQHF.

The CDR3 DNA sequence: TGTGCCAGCAGTTACGGGCGGGGGGCCAACAATGAGCAGTTCTTC. Residues: CASSYGRGANNEQFF. J is TRBJ2-1 and V is TRBV6-2 or TRBV6-3; 8 bases agree with TRBD2. Per germline, CDR1 MNHEY and CDR2 SVGEGT. The CDR3 contains 15 residues. J gave up 5 bases and V 2 bases, and 5 bases lay outside the gene matches.

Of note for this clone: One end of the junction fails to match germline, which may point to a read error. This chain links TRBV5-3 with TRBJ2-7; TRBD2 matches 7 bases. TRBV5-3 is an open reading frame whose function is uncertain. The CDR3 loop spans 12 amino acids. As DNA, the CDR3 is TGTGCCAGAAGCCGTGGGGTGCGGGAGCCGTACTTC. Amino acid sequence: CARSRGVREPYF.

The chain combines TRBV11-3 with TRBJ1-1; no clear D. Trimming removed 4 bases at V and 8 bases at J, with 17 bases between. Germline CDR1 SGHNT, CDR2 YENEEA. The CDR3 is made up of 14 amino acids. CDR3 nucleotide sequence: TGTGCCAGCAGCTCCCGGAGTCGGGGAGGGGAAGCTTTCTTT. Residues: CASSSRSRGGEAFF.

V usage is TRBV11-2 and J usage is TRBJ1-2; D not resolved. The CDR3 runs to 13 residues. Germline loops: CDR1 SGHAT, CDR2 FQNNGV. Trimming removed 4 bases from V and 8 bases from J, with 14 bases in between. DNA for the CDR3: TGTGCCAGCAGCTACGACGGGATGGGGGGCTACACCTTC. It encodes CASSYDGMGGYTF.

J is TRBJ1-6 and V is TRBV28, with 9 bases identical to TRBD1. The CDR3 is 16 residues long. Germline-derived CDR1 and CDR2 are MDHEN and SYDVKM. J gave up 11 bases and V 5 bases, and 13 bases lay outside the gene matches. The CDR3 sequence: CASSPRPGTGWPPLHF. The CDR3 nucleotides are TGTGCCAGCAGTCCCCGACCCGGGACAGGGTGGCCACCCCTCCACTTT.

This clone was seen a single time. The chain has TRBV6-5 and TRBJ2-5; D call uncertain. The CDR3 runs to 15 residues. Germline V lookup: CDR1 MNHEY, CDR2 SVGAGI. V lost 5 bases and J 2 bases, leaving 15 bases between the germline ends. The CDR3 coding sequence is TGTGCCAGCAGTCCGACCCCGGGTTTTCAAGAGACCCAGTACTTC. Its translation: CASSPTPGFQETQYF.

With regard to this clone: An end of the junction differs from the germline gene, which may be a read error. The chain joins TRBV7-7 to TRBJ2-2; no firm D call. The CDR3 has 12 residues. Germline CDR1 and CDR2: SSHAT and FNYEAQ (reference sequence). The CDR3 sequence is CASSLRHGELFF. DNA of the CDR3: TGTGCTAGCAGCTTGCGTCACGGGGAGCTGTTTTTT.

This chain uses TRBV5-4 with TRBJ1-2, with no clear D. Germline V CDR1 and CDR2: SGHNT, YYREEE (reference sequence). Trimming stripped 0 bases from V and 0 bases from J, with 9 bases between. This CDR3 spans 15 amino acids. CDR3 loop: CASSLDLGANYGYTF. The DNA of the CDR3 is TGTGCCAGCAGCTTGGATCTGGGAGCTAACTATGGCTACACCTTC.

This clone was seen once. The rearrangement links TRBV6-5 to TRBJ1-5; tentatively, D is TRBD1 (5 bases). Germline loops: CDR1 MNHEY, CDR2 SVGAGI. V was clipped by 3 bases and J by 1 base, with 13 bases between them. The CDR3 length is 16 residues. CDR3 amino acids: CASSYPLGGSNQPQHF. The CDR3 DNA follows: TGTGCCAGCAGTTATCCCCTCGGGGGAAGCAATCAGCCCCAGCATTTT.

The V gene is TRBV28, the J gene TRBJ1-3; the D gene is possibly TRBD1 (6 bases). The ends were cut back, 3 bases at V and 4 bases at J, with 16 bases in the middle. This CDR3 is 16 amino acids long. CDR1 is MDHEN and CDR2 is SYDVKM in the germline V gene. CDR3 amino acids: CASSLWGGAAGNTIYF. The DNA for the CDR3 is TGTGCCAGCAGTTTGTGGGGGGGGGCCGCCGGAAACACCATATATTTT.

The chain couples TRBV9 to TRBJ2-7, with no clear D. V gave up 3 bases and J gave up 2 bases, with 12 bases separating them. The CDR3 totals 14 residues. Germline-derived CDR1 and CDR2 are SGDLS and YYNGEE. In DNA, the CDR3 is TGTGCCAGCAGCGCCCCCGACTTGCCCTACGAGCAGTACTTC. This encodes CASSAPDLPYEQYF.

CDR3 loop: CASSLSGNSNYGYTF. Here the CDR3 DNA reads TGTGCCAGCAGCTTGTCCGGGAACAGTAACTATGGCTACACCTTC. The chain carries TRBV5-5 and TRBJ1-2; D gene unclear. Germline V gives CDR1 SGHKS, CDR2 YYEKEE (reference sequence). V lost 1 base and J lost 1, with 11 bases in between. The CDR3 runs to 15 residues. Full variable domain (missing parts from reference TRBV5-5 and TRBJ1-2): DAGVTQSPTHLIKTRGQQVTLRCSPISGHKSVSWYQQVLGQGPQFIFQYYEKEERGRGNFPDRFSARQFPNYSSELNVNALLLGDSALYLCASSLSGNSNYGYTFGSGTRLTVV.

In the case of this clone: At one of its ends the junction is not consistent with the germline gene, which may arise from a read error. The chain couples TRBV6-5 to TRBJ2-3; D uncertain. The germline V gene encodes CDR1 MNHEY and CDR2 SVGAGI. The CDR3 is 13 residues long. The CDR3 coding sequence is TGTGCCACCAGTTTGGGCGAACCCGATACGCAGTATTTT. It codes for CATSLGEPDTQYF.

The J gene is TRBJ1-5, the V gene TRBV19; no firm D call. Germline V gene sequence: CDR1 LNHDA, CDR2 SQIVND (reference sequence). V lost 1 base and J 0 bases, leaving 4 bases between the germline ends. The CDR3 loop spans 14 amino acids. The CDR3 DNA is TGTGCCAGTAGTATAGCAGATAGCAATCAGCCCCAGCATTTT. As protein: CASSIADSNQPQHF.

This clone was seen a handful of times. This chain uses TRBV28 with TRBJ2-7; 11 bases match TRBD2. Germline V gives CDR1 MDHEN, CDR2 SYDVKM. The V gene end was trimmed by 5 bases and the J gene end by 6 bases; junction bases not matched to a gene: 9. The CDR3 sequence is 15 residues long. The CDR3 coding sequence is TGTGCCAGCAGTCGACTCAGTACTAGCGGGAGCGAGCAGTACTTC. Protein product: CASSRLSTSGSEQYF.

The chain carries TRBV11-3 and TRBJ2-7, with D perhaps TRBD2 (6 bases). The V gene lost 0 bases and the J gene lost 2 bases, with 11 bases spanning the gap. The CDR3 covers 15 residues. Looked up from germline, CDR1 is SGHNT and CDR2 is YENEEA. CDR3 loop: CASSLEASDAYEQYF. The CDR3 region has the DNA TGTGCCAGCAGCTTAGAGGCTAGCGACGCCTACGAGCAGTACTTC.

The CDR3 sequence is CASSVGTGNEQFF. The CDR3 DNA reads as TGTGCCAGCAGCGTGGGGACAGGCAATGAGCAGTTCTTC. The chain links TRBV5-4 to TRBJ2-1; TRBD1 matches at 8 bases. This CDR3 has 13 residues. Germline V gene sequence: CDR1 SGHNT, CDR2 YYREEE (reference sequence). The V segment lost 4 bases and the J segment 6 bases; nucleotides outside the gene matches: 3.